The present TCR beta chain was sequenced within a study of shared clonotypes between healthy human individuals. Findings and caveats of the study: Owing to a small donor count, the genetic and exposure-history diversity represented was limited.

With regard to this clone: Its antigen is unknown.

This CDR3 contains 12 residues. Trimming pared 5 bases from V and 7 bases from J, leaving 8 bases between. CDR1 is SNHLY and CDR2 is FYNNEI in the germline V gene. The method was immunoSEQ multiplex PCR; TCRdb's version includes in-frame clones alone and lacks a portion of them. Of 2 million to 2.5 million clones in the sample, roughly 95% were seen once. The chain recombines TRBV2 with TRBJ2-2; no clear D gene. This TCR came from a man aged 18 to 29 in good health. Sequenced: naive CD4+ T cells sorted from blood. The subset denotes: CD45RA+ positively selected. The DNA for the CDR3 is TGTGCCAGCAGTAGACGAAGCGGGGAGCTGTTTTTT. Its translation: CASSRRSGELFF. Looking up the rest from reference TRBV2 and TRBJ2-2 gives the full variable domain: EPEVTQTPSHQVTQMGQEVILRCVPISNHLYFYWYRQILGQKVEFLVSFYNNEISEKSEIFDDQFSVERPDGSNFTLKIRSTKLEDSAMYFCASSRRSGELFFGEGSRLTVL.